Following are 5 T cell receptor beta chains from one sample sequenced in a study of radiation and T cells in renal cell carcinoma. The data were produced by immunoSEQ multiplex PCR, yet TCRdb's version contains in-frame clones alone and is incomplete. The repertoire holds 120,000 or so clones, with around 80% as singletons. Time point of the sample: blood 2 weeks post-SBRT. Treatment meaning: 15 Gy SBRT to primary tumor, nephrectomy 4 weeks later. This specimen consisted of blood, obtained from a patient whose treatment included radiotherapy and nephrectomy. These receptors all come from a man in his fifties with renal cell carcinoma.

The CDR3 reads CASSGPQRGIGETQYF. The DNA for the CDR3 is TGTGCCAGCAGTGGCCCCCAGCGAGGGATAGGGGAGACCCAGTACTTC. The rearrangement joins TRBV2 to TRBJ2-5, with D possibly TRBD2 on 5 matching bases. Germline V lookup: CDR1 SNHLY, CDR2 FYNNEI. V was pared by 4 bases and J by 5 bases, with 20 bases between. The length of the CDR3 is 16 residues.

V and J are TRBV7-9 and TRBJ2-7; D uncertain. CDR3 length: 16 residues. V lost 5 bases and J 1 base, leaving 18 bases between the germline ends. Germline V gives CDR1 SEHNR, CDR2 FQNEAQ (reference sequence). In DNA, the CDR3 is TGTGCCAGCAGCGACGGACGGAGACTCTGGTCCTACGAGCAGTACTTC. Translating it yields CASSDGRRLWSYEQYF. Full variable domain (outside the CDR3, taken from reference TRBV7-9 and TRBJ2-7): DTGVSQNPRHKITKRGQNVTFRCDPISEHNRLYWYRQTLGQGPEFLTYFQNEAQLEKSRLLSDRFSAERPKGSFSTLEIQRTEQGDSAMYLCASSDGRRLWSYEQYFGPGTRLTVT.

The chain combines TRBV7-2 with TRBJ1-5, with no clear D. This CDR3 spans 16 amino acids. V gave up 1 base and J gave up 1 base, with 11 bases separating them. Per germline, CDR1 SGHTA and CDR2 FQGNSA. In DNA, the CDR3 is TGTGCCAGCAGCTTAGTCTCAGGCGCCAGCAATCAGCCCCAGCATTTT. This sequence encodes CASSLVSGASNQPQHF.

This clone has more than one count but fewer than ten. The J gene is TRBJ1-4, the V gene TRBV30; possible D gene TRBD1, 6 bases. Germline assignment: CDR1 GTSNPN and CDR2 SVGIG (reference sequence). The ends were cut back, 0 bases at V and 8 bases at J, with 13 bases in the middle. The CDR3 extends over 14 amino acids. The CDR3 bases are TGTGCCTGGAGTGTACAGGGAGTCGGAGAAAAACTGTTTTTT. Translation gives CAWSVQGVGEKLFF. The whole variable domain, filled in from reference TRBV30 and TRBJ1-4, reads SQTIHQWPATLVQPVGSPLSLECTVEGTSNPNLYWYRQAAGRGLQLLFYSVGIGQISSEVPQNLSASRPQDRQFILSSKKLLLSDSGFYLCAWSVQGVGEKLFFGSGTQLSVL.

V usage is TRBV7-8 and J usage is TRBJ2-2; D is unclear. Germline lookup yields CDR1 SGHVS and CDR2 FQNEAQ. V lost 2 bases, J lost 6 bases, and 13 bases lay in between. The CDR3 totals 15 residues. The CDR3 region has the DNA TGTGCCAGCAGCTTAAGAGAGGAGTCGGCCGGGGAGCTGTTTTTT. It specifies CASSLREESAGELFF.